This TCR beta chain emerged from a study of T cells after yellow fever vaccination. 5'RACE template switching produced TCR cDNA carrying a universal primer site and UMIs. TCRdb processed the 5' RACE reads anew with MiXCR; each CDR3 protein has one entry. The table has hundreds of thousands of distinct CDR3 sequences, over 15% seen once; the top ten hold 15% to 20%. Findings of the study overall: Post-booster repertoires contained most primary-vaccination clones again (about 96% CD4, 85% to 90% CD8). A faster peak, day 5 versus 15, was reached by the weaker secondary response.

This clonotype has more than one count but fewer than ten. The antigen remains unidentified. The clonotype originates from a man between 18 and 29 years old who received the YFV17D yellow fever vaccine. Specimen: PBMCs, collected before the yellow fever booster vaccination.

This chain's CDR3 is CASSPSGGTYEQYF. The CDR3 DNA reads as TGTGCCAGCAGCCCCAGCGGGGGCACCTACGAGCAGTACTTC. The rearrangement links TRBV7-2 to TRBJ2-7; 8 nucleotides align to TRBD2. Germline V gene lookup returns CDR1 SGHTA and CDR2 FQGNSA. The length of the CDR3 is 14 residues. The trim removed 5 bases at V and 2 bases at J, leaving 5 bases unmatched.